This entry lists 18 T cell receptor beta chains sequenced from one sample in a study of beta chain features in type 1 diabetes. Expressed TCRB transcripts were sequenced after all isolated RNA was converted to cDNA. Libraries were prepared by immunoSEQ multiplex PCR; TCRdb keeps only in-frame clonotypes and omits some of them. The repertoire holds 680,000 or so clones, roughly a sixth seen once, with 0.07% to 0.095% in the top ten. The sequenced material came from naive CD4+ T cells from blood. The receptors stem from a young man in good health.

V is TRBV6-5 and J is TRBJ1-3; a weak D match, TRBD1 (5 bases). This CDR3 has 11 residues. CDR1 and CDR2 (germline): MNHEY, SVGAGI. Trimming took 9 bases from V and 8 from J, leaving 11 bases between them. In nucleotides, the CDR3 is TGTGCCAGTCAGGGAGGGGACACCATATATTTT. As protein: CASQGGDTIYF.

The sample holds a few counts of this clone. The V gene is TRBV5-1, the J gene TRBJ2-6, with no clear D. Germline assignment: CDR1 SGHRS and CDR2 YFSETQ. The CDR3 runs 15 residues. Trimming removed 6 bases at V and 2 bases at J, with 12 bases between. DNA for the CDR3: TGCGCCAGCACCCTCTTGGGGACTGGGGCCAACGTCCTGACTTTC. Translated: CASTLLGTGANVLTF.

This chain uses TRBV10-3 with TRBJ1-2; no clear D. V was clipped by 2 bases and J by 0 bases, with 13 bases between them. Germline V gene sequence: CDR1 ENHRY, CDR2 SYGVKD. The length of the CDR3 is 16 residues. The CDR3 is CAISEDGVPANYGYTF. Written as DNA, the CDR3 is TGTGCCATCAGTGAGGATGGGGTCCCAGCTAACTATGGCTACACCTTC.

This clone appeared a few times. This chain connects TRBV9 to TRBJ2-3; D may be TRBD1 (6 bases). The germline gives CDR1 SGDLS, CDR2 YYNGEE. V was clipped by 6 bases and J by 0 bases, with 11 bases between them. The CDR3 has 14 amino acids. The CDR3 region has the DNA TGTGCCAGCACCGGGACAACTAGCACAGATACGCAGTATTTT. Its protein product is CASTGTTSTDTQYF.

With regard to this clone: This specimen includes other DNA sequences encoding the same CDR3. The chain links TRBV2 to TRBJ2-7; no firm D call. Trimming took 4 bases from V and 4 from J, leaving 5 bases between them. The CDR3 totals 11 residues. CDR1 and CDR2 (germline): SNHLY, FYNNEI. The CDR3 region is CASSAGYEQYF. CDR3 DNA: TGTGCCAGCAGTGCGGGTTACGAGCAGTACTTC. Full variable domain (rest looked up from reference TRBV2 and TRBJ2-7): EPEVTQTPSHQVTQMGQEVILRCVPISNHLYFYWYRQILGQKVEFLVSFYNNEISEKSEIFDDQFSVERPDGSNFTLKIRSTKLEDSAMYFCASSAGYEQYFGPGTRLTVT.

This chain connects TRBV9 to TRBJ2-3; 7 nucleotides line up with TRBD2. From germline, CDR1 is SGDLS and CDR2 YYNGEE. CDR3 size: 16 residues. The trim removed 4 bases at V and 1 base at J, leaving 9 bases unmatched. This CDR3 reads CASSSRAGPRTDTQYF. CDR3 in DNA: TGTGCCAGCAGCTCACGAGCGGGACCCCGCACAGATACGCAGTATTTT.

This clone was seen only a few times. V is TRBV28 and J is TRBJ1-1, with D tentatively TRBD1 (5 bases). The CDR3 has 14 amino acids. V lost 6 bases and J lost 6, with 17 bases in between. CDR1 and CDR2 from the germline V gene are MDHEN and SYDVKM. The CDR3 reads CASRGNGGAAEAFF. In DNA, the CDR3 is TGTGCCAGCAGGGGAAACGGAGGGGCGGCTGAAGCTTTCTTT.

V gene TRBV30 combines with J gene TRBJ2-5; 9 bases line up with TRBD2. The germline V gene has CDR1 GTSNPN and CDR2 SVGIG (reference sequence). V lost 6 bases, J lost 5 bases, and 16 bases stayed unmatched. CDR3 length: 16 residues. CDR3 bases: TGTGCCTGTACTAACGGAGCGGGGGGTTTCAGGGAGACCCAGTACTTC. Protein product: CACTNGAGGFRETQYF.

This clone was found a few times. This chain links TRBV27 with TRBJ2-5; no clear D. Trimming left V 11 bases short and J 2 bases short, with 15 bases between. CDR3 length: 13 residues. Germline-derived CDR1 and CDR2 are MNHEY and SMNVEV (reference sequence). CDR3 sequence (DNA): TGTGCCGCCAATGGGCCCCTTCAAGAGACCCAGTACTTC. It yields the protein CAANGPLQETQYF.

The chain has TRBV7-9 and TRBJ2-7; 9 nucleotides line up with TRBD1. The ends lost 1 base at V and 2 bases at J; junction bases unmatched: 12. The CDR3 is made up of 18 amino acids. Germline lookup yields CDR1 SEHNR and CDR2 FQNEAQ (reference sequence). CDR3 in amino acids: CASSLGKGFRDRAYEQYF. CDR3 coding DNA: TGTGCCAGCAGCTTAGGGAAGGGGTTCCGGGACAGGGCCTACGAGCAGTACTTC.

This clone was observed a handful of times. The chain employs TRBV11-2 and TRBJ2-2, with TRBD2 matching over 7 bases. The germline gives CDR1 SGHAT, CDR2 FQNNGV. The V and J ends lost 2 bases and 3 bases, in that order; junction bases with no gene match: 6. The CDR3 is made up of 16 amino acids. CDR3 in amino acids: CASSLSRGSHTGELFF. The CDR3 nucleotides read TGTGCCAGCAGCTTATCCCGCGGGAGCCACACCGGGGAGCTGTTTTTT.

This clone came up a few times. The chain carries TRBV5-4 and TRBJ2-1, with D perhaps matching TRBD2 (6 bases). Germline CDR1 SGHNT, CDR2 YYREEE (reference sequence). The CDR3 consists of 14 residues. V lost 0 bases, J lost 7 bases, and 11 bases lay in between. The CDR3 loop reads CASSLGGTLNEQFF. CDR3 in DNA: TGTGCCAGCAGCTTGGGCGGGACCCTAAATGAGCAGTTCTTC.

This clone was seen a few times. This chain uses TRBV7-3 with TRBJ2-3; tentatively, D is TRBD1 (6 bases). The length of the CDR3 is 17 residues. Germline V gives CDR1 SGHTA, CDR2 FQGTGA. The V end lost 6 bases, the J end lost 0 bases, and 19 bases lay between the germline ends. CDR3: CASSSGTRGPSTDTQYF. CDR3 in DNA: TGTGCCAGCAGTTCCGGAACCAGGGGTCCAAGCACAGATACGCAGTATTTT.

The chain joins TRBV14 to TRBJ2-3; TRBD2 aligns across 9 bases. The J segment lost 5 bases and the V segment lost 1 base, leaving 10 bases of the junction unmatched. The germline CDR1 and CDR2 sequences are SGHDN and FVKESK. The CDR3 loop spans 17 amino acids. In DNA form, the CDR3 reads TGTGCCAGCAGCCAAGCCCCTGGAGCGGGAGGTGGAGATACGCAGTATTTT. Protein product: CASSQAPGAGGGDTQYF.

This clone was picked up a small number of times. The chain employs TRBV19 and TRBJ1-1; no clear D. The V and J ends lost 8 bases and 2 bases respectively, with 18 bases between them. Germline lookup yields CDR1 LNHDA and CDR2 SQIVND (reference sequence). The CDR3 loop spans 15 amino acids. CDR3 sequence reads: CASRSAVTFNTEAFF. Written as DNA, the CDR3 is TGTGCCAGTCGATCGGCGGTAACATTCAACACTGAAGCTTTCTTT.

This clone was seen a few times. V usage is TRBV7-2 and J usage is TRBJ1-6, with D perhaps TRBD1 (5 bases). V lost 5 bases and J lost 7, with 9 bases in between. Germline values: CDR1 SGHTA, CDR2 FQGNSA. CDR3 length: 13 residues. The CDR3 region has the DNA TGTGCCAGCAGCGAATGGGACAATTCACCCCTCCACTTT. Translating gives CASSEWDNSPLHF.

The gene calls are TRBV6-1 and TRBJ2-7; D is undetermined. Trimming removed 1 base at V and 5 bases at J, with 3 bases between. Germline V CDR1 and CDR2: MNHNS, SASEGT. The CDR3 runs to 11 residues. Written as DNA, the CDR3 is TGTGCCAGCAGTGAAGGGCACGAGCAGTACTTC. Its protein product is CASSEGHEQYF.

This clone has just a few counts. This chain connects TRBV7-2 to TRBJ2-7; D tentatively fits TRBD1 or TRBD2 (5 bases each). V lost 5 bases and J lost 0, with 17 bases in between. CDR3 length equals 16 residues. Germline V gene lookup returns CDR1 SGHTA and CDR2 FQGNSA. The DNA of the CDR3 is TGTGCCAGCAGCCGGCCGGGGCCCGCGATCTCCTACGAGCAGTACTTC. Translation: CASSRPGPAISYEQYF. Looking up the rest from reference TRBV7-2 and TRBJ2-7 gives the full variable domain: GAGVSQSPSNKVTEKGKDVELRCDPISGHTALYWYRQSLGQGLEFLIYFQGNSAPDKSGLPSDRFSAERTGGSVSTLTIQRTQQEDSAVYLCASSRPGPAISYEQYFGPGTRLTVT.